These T cell receptor beta chains were read from a single sample in a study of T cell responses to AZD1222 COVID-19 vaccine. Sequenced by immunoSEQ multiplex PCR; TCRdb stores in-frame clones only, minus some. The sample lists more than 150,000 clones, roughly 88% occurring once. Sample: peripheral blood, taken on day 0 of AZD1222 vaccination. These receptors were obtained from an adult in good health. The CDR3 runs from the conserved cysteine through the conserved F or W. The order of the fields is clone size, J gene, V gene, D gene, CDR3 DNA, CDR3 protein. The D gene is left open where the match is weak. Where a row states a size, it is once, few, many or the class of an expanded clone; other rows omit it.

. | TRBJ2-7 | TRBV30 | TRBD1 | TGTGCCTGGAGAGGCAGACAGGGGGTCTCCTACGAGCAGTACTTC | CAWRGRQGVSYEQYF
. | TRBJ2-7 | TRBV6-2/TRBV6-3 | . | TGTGCCAGCAGCTCCAGGGTCCCCTACGAGCAGTACTTC | CASSSRVPYEQYF
few | TRBJ1-5 | TRBV3-1/TRBV3-2 | . | TGTGCCAGCAGCCAAGGGGAGACAGCGGATCAGCCCCAGCATTTT | CASSQGETADQPQHF
. | TRBJ1-1 | TRBV5-1 | . | TGCGCCAGCAGCTTGGTTCAGAGATTGAACACTGAAGCTTTCTTT | CASSLVQRLNTEAFF
. | TRBJ1-2 | TRBV5-6 | . | TGTGCCAGCAGCTCTGGGGGAGTTAACTATGGCTACACCTTC | CASSSGGVNYGYTF
once | TRBJ1-2 | TRBV5-4 | . | TGTGCCAGCATCCCTGACGCAGGGAACTATGGCTACACCTTC | CASIPDAGNYGYTF
. | TRBJ1-5 | TRBV28 | TRBD1 | TGTGCCAGCAGTATGGCGACAGGGGTGGTTCAGCCCCAGCATTTT | CASSMATGVVQPQHF
. | TRBJ2-6 | TRBV18 | . | TGTGCCAGCTCACTCATCAGGGCCCCTCTTAACTCTGGGGCCAACGTCCTGACTTTC | CASSLIRAPLNSGANVLTF
. | TRBJ2-1 | TRBV29-1 | . | TGCAGCCCCCTGTGGACAGACGACAATGAGCAGTTCTTC | CSPLWTDDNEQFF
. | TRBJ2-2 | TRBV19 | TRBD1 | TGTGCCAGTAGTCTCCGGACAGGCCGAGCCGGGGAGCTGTTTTTT | CASSLRTGRAGELFF
. | TRBJ1-2 | TRBV6-1 | . | TGTGCCAGCAGTGAGGCGGCCAGGGGCGGTTTCTCGGGTGGCTACACCTTC | CASSEAARGGFSGGYTF
once | TRBJ1-2 | TRBV5-1 | . | TGCGCCAGCAGCTTGGAATCTGAGGGCTACACCTTC | CASSLESEGYTF
. | TRBJ1-2 | TRBV28 | TRBD1 | TGTGCCTCCAACAGGGGAGGCTACACCTTC | CASNRGGYTF
. | TRBJ2-7 | TRBV2 | TRBD2 | TGTGCCAGCAGTTTGACTAGCGGGAGTTCCGAGCAGTACTTC | CASSLTSGSSEQYF
. | TRBJ2-7 | TRBV19 | . | TGTGCCACGAGAAGCCCTTCAGGGGAGCAGTACTTC | CATRSPSGEQYF
. | TRBJ2-1 | TRBV18 | . | TGTGCCAGCTCACCGAGACTAGACAATGAGCAGTTCTTC | CASSPRLDNEQFF
. | TRBJ1-1 | TRBV11-1 | . | TGTGCCAGCAGCTTAAGTTTCCAGCTGGGTACTGAAGCTTTCTTT | CASSLSFQLGTEAFF
. | TRBJ2-7 | TRBV18 | TRBD2 | TGTGCCAGCTCACCTACGGGGGGGGGCATTATCCACGAGCAGTACTTC | CASSPTGGGIIHEQYF
. | TRBJ1-6 | TRBV20-1 | . | TGCAGTGCTAGTGGTCAGGGGAGGAATTCACCCCTCCACTTT | CSASGQGRNSPLHF
. | TRBJ1-6 | TRBV6-5 | . | TGTGCCAGCAAGGACACCTATAATTCACCCCTCCACTTT | CASKDTYNSPLHF
. | TRBJ1-5 | TRBV7-9 | TRBD1 | TGTGCCAGCAGTTCGACAGGGGCCCAGCCCCAGCATTTT | CASSSTGAQPQHF
. | TRBJ2-3 | TRBV10-2 | . | TGCGCCAGCAGTGAGTCGGGGAACACAGATACGCAGTATTTT | CASSESGNTDTQYF
. | TRBJ2-7 | TRBV12-3/TRBV12-4 | . | TGTGCCAGCAGTTCAGGAGGCTACGAGCAGTACTTC | CASSSGGYEQYF
. | TRBJ2-1 | TRBV5-1 | TRBD2 | TGCGCCAGCAGCTGGAGGACAGCGGGGGGCAGTGAGCAGTTCTTC | CASSWRTAGGSEQFF
. | TRBJ2-3 | TRBV3-1/TRBV3-2 | TRBD1 | TGTGCCAGCAGCCAAGAGGGACAGATAATACCAGATACGCAGTATTTT | CASSQEGQIIPDTQYF
. | TRBJ1-1 | TRBV3-1/TRBV3-2 | TRBD1 | TGTGCCAGCAGCCTTCGACAGGGGGGGAACGCTGAAGCTTTCTTT | CASSLRQGGNAEAFF
. | TRBJ1-1 | TRBV5-6 | . | TGTGCCAGCAGCTTGGGGCCAGGGGCCACTGAAGCTTTCTTT | CASSLGPGATEAFF
. | TRBJ1-4 | TRBV30 | TRBD1 | TGTGCCTGGACCAAGGGGGCCTCTAATGAAAAACTGTTTTTT | CAWTKGASNEKLFF
once | TRBJ1-5 | TRBV9 | TRBD1 | TGTGCCAGCAGCGTAGAAGGACAGGTCAATCAGCCCCAGCATTTT | CASSVEGQVNQPQHF
. | TRBJ2-1 | TRBV7-8 | . | TGTGCCAGCAGCTTCGCAACGGGGGGCCACAATGAGCAGTTCTTC | CASSFATGGHNEQFF
. | TRBJ2-1 | TRBV3-1/TRBV3-2 | TRBD1 | TGTGCCAGCAGCCCCCAGTCGCAGGGGGCTGGAAATGAGCAGTTCTTC | CASSPQSQGAGNEQFF
. | TRBJ1-2 | TRBV23-1 | . | TGCGCCAGCAGTCAAAATACAGTGAACTATGGCTACACCTTC | CASSQNTVNYGYTF
. | TRBJ1-2 | TRBV10-3 | . | TGTGCCATCAGTCGTCCAGGTGGCTACACCTTC | CAISRPGGYTF
. | TRBJ2-5 | TRBV5-1 | TRBD1 | TGCGCCAGCTCAGGGGACTGGACAGGGGAGACCCAGTACTTC | CASSGDWTGETQYF
. | TRBJ2-1 | TRBV11-3 | TRBD2 | TGTGCCAGCAGCCCCGGAGGGCGGGAGGGCCTGAATGAGCAGTTCTTC | CASSPGGREGLNEQFF
. | TRBJ2-7 | TRBV5-1 | TRBD2 | TGCGCCAGCAGCTTGAGAGGGACTAGCGGGAATTATGAGCAGTACTTC | CASSLRGTSGNYEQYF
. | TRBJ1-3 | TRBV7-9 | . | TGTGCCAGCAGCTTAAGTCTAAACACCATATATTTT | CASSLSLNTIYF
. | TRBJ1-1 | TRBV6-5 | . | TGTGCCAGCAGTCAAATCTCCGGGAGGGCTTTCTTT | CASSQISGRAFF
. | TRBJ1-2 | TRBV12-3/TRBV12-4 | . | TGTGCCAGCAGTGGGGAGGCGGATGGTAGCTACACCTTC | CASSGEADGSYTF
. | TRBJ1-2 | TRBV10-3 | . | TGTGCCATCAGTGAGGCCACGGCCTCTTCCTATGGCTACACCTTC | CAISEATASSYGYTF
. | TRBJ2-7 | TRBV19 | TRBD2 | TGTGCCAGTAGTCTAGCGGGGGTGACCTACGAGCAGTACTTC | CASSLAGVTYEQYF
. | TRBJ2-1 | TRBV10-3 | TRBD2 | TGTGCCATCAGTGAGGGACTAGCGGTGAATGAGCAGTTCTTC | CAISEGLAVNEQFF
. | TRBJ2-7 | TRBV20-1 | TRBD2 | TGCAGTGCTAGTGGACTAGCGGGCGACTCCTACGAGCAGTACTTC | CSASGLAGDSYEQYF
few | TRBJ1-6 | TRBV6-5 | . | TGTGCCAGCAGTCGAGGGACATCCTATAATTCACCCCTCCACTTT | CASSRGTSYNSPLHF
. | TRBJ1-6 | TRBV7-9 | . | TGTGCCAGCAGCTTAGCGTACGGGCAGGGGAACGGCAATTCACCCCTCCACTTT | CASSLAYGQGNGNSPLHF
. | TRBJ1-4 | TRBV5-1 | TRBD1 | TGCGCCAGCAGCTGGACAGGGAGCGGGACTAATGAAAAACTGTTTTTT | CASSWTGSGTNEKLFF
. | TRBJ2-3 | TRBV7-9 | . | TGTGCCAGCAGTCATAGCGGTAGCACAGATACGCAGTATTTT | CASSHSGSTDTQYF
. | TRBJ1-2 | TRBV7-3 | . | TGTGCCAGCAGCTTGGGACCTGATGGGAGTGGCTACACCTTC | CASSLGPDGSGYTF
. | TRBJ2-1 | TRBV20-1 | . | TGCAGTGCTAGTAAGGCCTACAATGAGCAGTTCTTC | CSASKAYNEQFF
. | TRBJ2-5 | TRBV27 | . | TGTGCCAGCAGGTCCCCAGACCAAGAGACCCAGTACTTC | CASRSPDQETQYF
. | TRBJ2-7 | TRBV7-9 | . | TGTGCCAGCAGCTTAGCAACCGCTGCCTACGAGCAGTACTTC | CASSLATAAYEQYF
. | TRBJ1-2 | TRBV15 | . | TGTGCCACCAGCGCTCAGGGAAACTATGGCTACACCTTC | CATSAQGNYGYTF
. | TRBJ2-4 | TRBV12-3/TRBV12-4 | . | TGTGCCAGCAGTTTCGGGGGCGACATTCAGTACTTC | CASSFGGDIQYF
. | TRBJ2-5 | TRBV11-3 | . | TGTGCCAGCAGCTTAGATCTAGGGGCCGAGACCCAGTACTTC | CASSLDLGAETQYF
. | TRBJ2-5 | TRBV15 | . | TGTGCCACCAGCAGAGATCCGGGACAAGAGACCCAGTACTTC | CATSRDPGQETQYF
. | TRBJ2-7 | TRBV15 | TRBD2 | TGTGCCACCAGCAGAGATGTCTCTAGCGGGGTATCCGAGCAGTACTTC | CATSRDVSSGVSEQYF